A selection of T cell receptor beta chains follows, all from one sample in a study of lymphopenia after photon versus proton radiotherapy. Here immunoSEQ multiplex PCR was the method, and the copy in TCRdb shows in-frame clones only, minus some. The data contain some 45,000 clones, around four fifths of them singletons. The sample consisted of peripheral blood, taken from a patient treated with proton-based radiotherapy. Receptors originate from a woman in her sixties or seventies with pancreatic cancer. CDR3s include the opening cysteine and the closing phenylalanine or tryptophan. The order of the fields is V gene, D gene, clone size, J gene, CDR3 protein, CDR3 DNA. The D gene is left open where the match is weak. Part of the rows lack a size; the others show once, few, many or a class for expanded clones.

TRBV28,NA,NA,TRBJ2-2,CASGVDTGELFF,TGTGCCAGTGGCGTAGACACCGGGGAGCTGTTTTTT
TRBV5-4,NA,NA,TRBJ2-7,CASSFPNRDREQYF,TGTGCCAGCAGCTTCCCAAACAGGGACCGGGAGCAGTACTTC
TRBV28,NA,NA,TRBJ1-4,CASTLSGAGVNEKLFF,TGTGCCAGCACACTCTCCGGGGCAGGAGTTAATGAAAAACTGTTTTTT
TRBV21-1,NA,NA,TRBJ2-1,CASTGETSGTTYNEQFF,TGTGCCAGCACCGGGGAGACTAGCGGGACCACCTACAATGAGCAGTTCTTC
TRBV5-6,NA,once,TRBJ2-7,CASSLTPEDGTEQYF,TGTGCCAGCAGCTTGACGCCGGAAGACGGGACCGAGCAGTACTTC
TRBV11-1,NA,NA,TRBJ2-1,CASSLPTVRNDEQFF,TGTGCCAGCAGCTTACCTACGGTTAGGAACGATGAGCAGTTCTTC
TRBV2,NA,NA,TRBJ1-1,CASSAPIAGAEAFF,TGTGCCAGCAGTGCCCCCATTGCGGGCGCTGAAGCTTTCTTT
TRBV6-5,NA,NA,TRBJ1-1,CASSSFGNTEAFF,TGTGCCAGCAGTTCGTTTGGTAACACTGAAGCTTTCTTT
TRBV30,TRBD2,NA,TRBJ2-4,CAWSVVTSVAKNIQYF,TGTGCCTGGAGTGTTGTCACTAGCGTAGCCAAAAACATTCAGTACTTC
TRBV28,TRBD1,NA,TRBJ2-1,CASLRTGKNNEQFF,TGTGCCAGCCTCCGGACAGGGAAGAACAATGAGCAGTTCTTC
TRBV9,NA,NA,TRBJ1-2,CASSVKGYNYGYTF,TGTGCCAGCAGCGTAAAGGGGTATAACTATGGCTACACCTTC
TRBV9,NA,NA,TRBJ2-1,CASSAARVPSGNEQFF,TGTGCCAGCAGCGCCGCTAGGGTCCCGTCGGGCAATGAGCAGTTCTTC
TRBV20-1,TRBD1,NA,TRBJ1-2,CSAPEGAGYTF,TGCAGTGCTCCGGAGGGGGCTGGCTACACCTTC
TRBV10-3,NA,NA,TRBJ1-3,CATRGGSSGNTIYF,TGTGCCACCCGGGGTGGGAGCTCTGGAAACACCATATATTTT
TRBV5-1,NA,once,TRBJ2-3,CASSNLRTDTQYF,TGCGCCAGCAGTAACCTTCGCACAGATACGCAGTATTTT
TRBV6-5,NA,NA,TRBJ1-5,CASSYLRDQPQHF,TGTGCCAGCAGTTACCTGCGAGATCAGCCCCAGCATTTT
TRBV5-1,TRBD2,NA,TRBJ2-3,CASSLILAGDTDTQYF,TGCGCCAGCAGCCTCATACTAGCGGGGGACACAGATACGCAGTATTTT
TRBV28,NA,NA,TRBJ1-4,CASSWASGAHEKLFF,TGTGCCAGCAGCTGGGCATCGGGGGCGCATGAAAAACTGTTTTTT
TRBV6-1,NA,NA,TRBJ2-7,CASSEFLLVPYEQYF,TGTGCCAGCAGTGAATTTCTCCTGGTTCCCTACGAGCAGTACTTC
TRBV27,NA,NA,TRBJ1-2,CASSLSTTQKANYGNTF,TGTGCCAGCAGTTTATCGACCACACAGAAAGCTAACTATGGCAACACCTTC